This T cell receptor (beta chain) was found in a study of blood T cell repertoires in COVID-19. J was trimmed by 2 bases and V by 3 bases; bases with no gene match: 10. Germline V CDR1 and CDR2: ENHRY, SYGVKD. The CDR3 has 16 amino acids. Those who participated ranged in age from about 18 to 95 years and resided in roughly 26 US areas. In the authors' methods: Amplification of reference gene primers was used by the study to estimate nucleated cell counts. Profiling relied on immunoSEQ multiplex PCR, and the TCRdb table lists in-frame clones only, not all of them. V, J and clone size are those of that table, while D and trimming were read from the DNA. The table records some 200,000 clones, over 80% of them present only once.

The gene calls are TRBV10-3 and TRBJ2-7; 7 bases match TRBD1. Sequenced sample: PBMCs or T cells enriched from blood (not recorded which). The receptor was isolated from a man aged 18 to 35 with acute COVID-19. In DNA form, the CDR3 reads TGTGCCATCAGTGAAGGCGAAGGGGGCCATCCCTACGAGCAGTACTTC. Translated: CAISEGEGGHPYEQYF.